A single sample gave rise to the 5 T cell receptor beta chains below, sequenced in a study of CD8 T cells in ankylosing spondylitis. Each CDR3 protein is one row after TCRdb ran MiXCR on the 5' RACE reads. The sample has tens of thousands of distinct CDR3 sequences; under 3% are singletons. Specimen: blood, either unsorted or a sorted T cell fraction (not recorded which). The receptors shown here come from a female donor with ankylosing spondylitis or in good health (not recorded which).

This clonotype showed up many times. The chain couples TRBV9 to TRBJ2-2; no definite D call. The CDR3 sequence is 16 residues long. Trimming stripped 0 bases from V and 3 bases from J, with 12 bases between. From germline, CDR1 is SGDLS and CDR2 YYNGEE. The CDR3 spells CASSVVTSPDTGELFF. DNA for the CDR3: TGTGCCAGCAGCGTAGTAACGTCCCCGGACACCGGGGAGCTGTTTTTT. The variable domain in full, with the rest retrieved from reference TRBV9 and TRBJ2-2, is DSGVTQTPKHLITATGQRVTLRCSPRSGDLSVYWYQQSLDQGLQFLIQYYNGEERAKGNILERFSAQQFPDLHSELNLSSLELGDSALYFCASSVVTSPDTGELFFGEGSRLTVL.

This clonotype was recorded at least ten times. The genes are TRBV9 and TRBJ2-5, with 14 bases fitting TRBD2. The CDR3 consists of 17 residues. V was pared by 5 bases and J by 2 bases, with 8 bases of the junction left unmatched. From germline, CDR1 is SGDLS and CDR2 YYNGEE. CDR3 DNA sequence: TGTGCCAGCAGTAAAGGGACTAGCGGGGGAATACAAGAGACCCAGTACTTC. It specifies CASSKGTSGGIQETQYF.

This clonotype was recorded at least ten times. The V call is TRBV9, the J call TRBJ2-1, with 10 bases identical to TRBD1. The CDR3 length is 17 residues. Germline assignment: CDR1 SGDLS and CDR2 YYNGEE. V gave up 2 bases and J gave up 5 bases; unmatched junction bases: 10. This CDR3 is CASSVAWGGTGDNEQFF. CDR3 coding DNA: TGTGCCAGCAGCGTCGCTTGGGGTGGGACAGGGGACAATGAGCAGTTCTTC.

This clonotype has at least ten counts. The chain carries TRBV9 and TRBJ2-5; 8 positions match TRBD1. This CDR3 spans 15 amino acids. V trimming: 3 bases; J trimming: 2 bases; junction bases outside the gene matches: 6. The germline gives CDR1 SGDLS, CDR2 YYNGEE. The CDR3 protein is CASSGSNRGQETQYF. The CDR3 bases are TGTGCCAGCAGCGGAAGTAACAGGGGGCAAGAGACCCAGTACTTC.

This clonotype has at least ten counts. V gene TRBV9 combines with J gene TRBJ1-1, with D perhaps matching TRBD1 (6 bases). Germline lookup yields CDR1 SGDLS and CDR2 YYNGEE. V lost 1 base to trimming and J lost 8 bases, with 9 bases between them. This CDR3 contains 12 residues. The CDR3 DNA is TGTGCCAGCAGCGTATACGGACAGGAAGCTTTCTTT. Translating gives CASSVYGQEAFF.